This T cell receptor (beta chain) was profiled in a study of regulatory T cells in long-lasting Graves disease. Researchers made TCR beta libraries by using iRepertoire HTBI primers and running Arm-PCR on CDR3 regions. TCRdb re-called the multiplex PCR reads through MiXCR, storing one row per CDR3 protein. The data show around 400,000 distinct CDR3 sequences, about a quarter seen once. Time point in this sample: persistent/refractory GD, antithyroid drugs over 5 years with positive TRAb. Extracted RNA from PBMCs served as the source of the TCR library. The CDR3 has 13 amino acids. CDR1 and CDR2 from the germline V gene are SQVTM and ANQGSEA. Trimming cost V 5 bases and J 3 bases, with 13 bases left between them.

The origin of this receptor is a female donor with Graves disease. Here the sequenced sample was peripheral blood mononuclear cells (PBMCs), taken when the disease was refractory, from a patient treated with antithyroid drugs. The rearrangement uses TRBV29-1 and TRBJ1-2; a weak D match, TRBD1 (6 bases). In nucleotides, the CDR3 is TGCAGCGTTTCACAGGGAGGCGACTATGGCTACACCTTC. Translated: CSVSQGGDYGYTF.